One and the same sample provided the 4 T cell receptor beta chains below, sequenced in a study of technical replicates of blood from several donors. Only in-frame clones appear in the TCRdb table, and some are missing; sequencing was by immunoSEQ multiplex PCR. The sample lists about 88,000 clones; 85% to 95% were seen once. The specimen sequenced was T cells isolated from PBMCs. Every receptor here comes from a human donor in good health.

This sequence joins TRBV7-9 and TRBJ2-5, with D possibly matching TRBD1 (5 bases). The germline V and J ends were trimmed by 5 bases and 5 bases, with 18 bases remaining between them. Germline CDR1 reads SEHNR; CDR2 reads FQNEAQ (reference sequence). There are 15 residues in the CDR3. CDR3 sequence: CASSKQVQASETQYF. For the CDR3, the DNA is TGTGCCAGCAGCAAACAGGTCCAGGCAAGTGAGACCCAGTACTTC. Full variable domain (outside the CDR3, taken from reference TRBV7-9 and TRBJ2-5): DTGVSQNPRHKITKRGQNVTFRCDPISEHNRLYWYRQTLGQGPEFLTYFQNEAQLEKSRLLSDRFSAERPKGSFSTLEIQRTEQGDSAMYLCASSKQVQASETQYFGPGTRLLVL.

The chain couples TRBV19 to TRBJ1-4, with TRBD1 matching over 8 bases. V was pared by 5 bases and J by 4 bases, with 3 bases of the junction left unmatched. Germline CDR1 is LNHDA and CDR2 is SQIVND (reference sequence). This CDR3 region has 14 residues. The CDR3 coding sequence is TGTGCCAGTAGTCGGACAGGGAGTAATGAAAAACTGTTTTTT. It encodes CASSRTGSNEKLFF.

V and J are TRBV7-2 and TRBJ2-1, with 9 nucleotides matching TRBD2. Losses at the gene ends were 2 bases for V and 5 bases for J; bases not matched to a gene: 4. From germline, CDR1 is SGHTA and CDR2 FQGNSA. There are 15 residues in the CDR3. For the CDR3, the DNA is TGTGCCAGCAGCTTATTCCCTAGCGGGGACAATGAGCAGTTCTTC. This translates into CASSLFPSGDNEQFF.

The chain is built from TRBV27 and TRBJ1-5, with D maybe TRBD1 (5 bases). V lost 4 bases, J lost 0 bases, and 16 bases lay in between. This CDR3 comprises 17 residues. Germline-derived CDR1 and CDR2 are MNHEY and SMNVEV (reference sequence). The CDR3 region is CASSSHNDRNSNQPQHF. The CDR3, as DNA: TGTGCCAGCAGTTCCCACAACGACAGAAATAGCAATCAGCCCCAGCATTTT.